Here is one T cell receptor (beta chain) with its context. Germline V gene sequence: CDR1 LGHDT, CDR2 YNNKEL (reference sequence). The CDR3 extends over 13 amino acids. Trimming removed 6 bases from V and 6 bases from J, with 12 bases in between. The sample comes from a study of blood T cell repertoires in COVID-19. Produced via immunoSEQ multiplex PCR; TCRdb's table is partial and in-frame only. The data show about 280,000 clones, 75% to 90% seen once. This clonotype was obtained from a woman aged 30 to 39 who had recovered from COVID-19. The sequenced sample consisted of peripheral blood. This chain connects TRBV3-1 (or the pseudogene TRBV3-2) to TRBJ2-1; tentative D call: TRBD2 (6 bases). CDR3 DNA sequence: TGTGCCAGCAGAGGGACTGCCGGCAATGAGCAGTTCTTC. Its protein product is CASRGTAGNEQFF.